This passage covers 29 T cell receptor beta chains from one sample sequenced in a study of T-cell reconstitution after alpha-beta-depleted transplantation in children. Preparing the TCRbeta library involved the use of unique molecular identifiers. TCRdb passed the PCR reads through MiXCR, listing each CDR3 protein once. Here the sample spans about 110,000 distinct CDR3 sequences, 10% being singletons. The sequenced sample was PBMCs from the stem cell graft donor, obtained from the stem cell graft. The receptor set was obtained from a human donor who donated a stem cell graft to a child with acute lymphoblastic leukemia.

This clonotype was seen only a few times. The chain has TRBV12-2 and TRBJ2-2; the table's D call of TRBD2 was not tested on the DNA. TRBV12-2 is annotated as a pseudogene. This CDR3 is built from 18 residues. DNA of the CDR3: TGTGCAAACAATAGGACTAGCGGGAGGGCCGTGAACACCGGGGAGCTGTTTTTT. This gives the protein CANNRTSGRAVNTGELFF.

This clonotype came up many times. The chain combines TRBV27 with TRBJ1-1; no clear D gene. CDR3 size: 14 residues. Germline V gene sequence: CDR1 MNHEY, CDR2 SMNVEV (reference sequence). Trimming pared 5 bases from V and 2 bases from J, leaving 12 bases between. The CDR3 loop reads CASSPGSSNTEAFF. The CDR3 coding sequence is TGTGCCAGCAGTCCGGGGAGCAGTAACACTGAAGCTTTCTTT.

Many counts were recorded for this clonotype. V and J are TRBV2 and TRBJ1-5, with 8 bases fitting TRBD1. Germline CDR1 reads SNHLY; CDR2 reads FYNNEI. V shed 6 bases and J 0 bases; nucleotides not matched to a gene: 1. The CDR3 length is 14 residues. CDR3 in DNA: TGTGCCAGCAGGGACAGGGTTAGCAATCAGCCCCAGCATTTT. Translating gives CASRDRVSNQPQHF.

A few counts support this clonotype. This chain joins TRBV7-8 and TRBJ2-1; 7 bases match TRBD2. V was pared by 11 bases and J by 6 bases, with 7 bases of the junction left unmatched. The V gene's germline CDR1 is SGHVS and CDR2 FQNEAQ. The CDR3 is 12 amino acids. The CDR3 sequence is CAGASGTNEQFF. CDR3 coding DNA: TGTGCCGGGGCTAGCGGTACCAATGAGCAGTTCTTC. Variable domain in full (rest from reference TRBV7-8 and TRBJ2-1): GAGVSQSPRYKVAKRGQDVALRCDPISGHVSLFWYQQALGQGPEFLTYFQNEAQLDKSGLPSDRFFAERPEGSVSTLKIQRTQQEDSAVYLCAGASGTNEQFFGPGTRLTVL.

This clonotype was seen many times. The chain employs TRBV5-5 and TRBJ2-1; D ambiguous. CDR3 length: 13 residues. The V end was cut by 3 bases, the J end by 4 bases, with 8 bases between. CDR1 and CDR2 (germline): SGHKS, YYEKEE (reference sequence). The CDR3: CASSSQLYNEQFF. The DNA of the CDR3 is TGTGCCAGCAGCTCGCAGCTATACAATGAGCAGTTCTTC.

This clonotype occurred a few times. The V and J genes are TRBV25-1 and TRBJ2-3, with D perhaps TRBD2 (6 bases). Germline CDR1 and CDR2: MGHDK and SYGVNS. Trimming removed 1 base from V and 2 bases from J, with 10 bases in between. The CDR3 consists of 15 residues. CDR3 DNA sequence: TGTGCCAGCAGTGAATCGGACTATTTCACAGATACGCAGTATTTT. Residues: CASSESDYFTDTQYF.

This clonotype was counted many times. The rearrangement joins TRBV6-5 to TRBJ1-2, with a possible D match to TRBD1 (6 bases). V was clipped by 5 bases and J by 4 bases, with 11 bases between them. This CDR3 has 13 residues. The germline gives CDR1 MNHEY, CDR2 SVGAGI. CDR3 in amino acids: CASSRTASYGYTF. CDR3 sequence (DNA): TGTGCCAGCAGTCGGACAGCCTCCTATGGCTACACCTTC.

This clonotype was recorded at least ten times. CDR3 region: CASRSIRRDRDNEQFF. In nucleotides, the CDR3 is TGTGCCAGCAGGAGCATCCGGCGGGACAGGGACAATGAGCAGTTCTTC. The genes are TRBV12-3 or TRBV12-4 and TRBJ2-1, with TRBD1 matching 9 bases. CDR3 size: 16 residues. Trimming cost V 6 bases and J 5 bases; bases outside gene matches: 11.

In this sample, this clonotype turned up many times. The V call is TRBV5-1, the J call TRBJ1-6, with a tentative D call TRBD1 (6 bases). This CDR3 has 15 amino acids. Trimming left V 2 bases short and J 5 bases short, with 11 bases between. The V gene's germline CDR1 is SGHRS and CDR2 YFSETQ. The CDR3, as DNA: TGCGCCAGCAGCTTACTACAGGGAAATAATTCACCCCTCCACTTT. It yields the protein CASSLLQGNNSPLHF.

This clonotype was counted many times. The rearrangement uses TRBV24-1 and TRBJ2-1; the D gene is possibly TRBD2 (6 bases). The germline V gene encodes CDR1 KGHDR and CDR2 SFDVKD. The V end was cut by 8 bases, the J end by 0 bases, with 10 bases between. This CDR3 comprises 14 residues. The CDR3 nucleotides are TGTGCCACCACTAGCGCGAGCTCCTACAATGAGCAGTTCTTC. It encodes CATTSASSYNEQFF.

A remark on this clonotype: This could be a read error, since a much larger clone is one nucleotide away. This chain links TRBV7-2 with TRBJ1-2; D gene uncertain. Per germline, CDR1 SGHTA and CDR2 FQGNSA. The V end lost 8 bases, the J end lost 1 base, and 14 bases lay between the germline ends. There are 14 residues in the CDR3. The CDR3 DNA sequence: TGTGCCAGCGGCGTCTCGCCCGATAACTATGGCTACACCTTC. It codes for CASGVSPDNYGYTF.

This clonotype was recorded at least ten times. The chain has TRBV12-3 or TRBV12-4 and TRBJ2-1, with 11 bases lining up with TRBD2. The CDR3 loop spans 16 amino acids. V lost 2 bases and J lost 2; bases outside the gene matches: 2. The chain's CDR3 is CASSLTSGSTYNEQFF. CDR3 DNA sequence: TGTGCCAGCAGTTTAACTAGCGGGAGTACCTACAATGAGCAGTTCTTC.

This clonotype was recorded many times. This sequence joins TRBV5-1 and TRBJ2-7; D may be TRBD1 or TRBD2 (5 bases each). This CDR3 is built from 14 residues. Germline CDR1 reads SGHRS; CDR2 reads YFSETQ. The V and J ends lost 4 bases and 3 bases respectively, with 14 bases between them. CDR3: CASSPQGDYYEQYF. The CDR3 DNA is TGCGCCAGCAGCCCGCAGGGAGATTACTACGAGCAGTACTTC.

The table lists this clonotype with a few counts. DNA of the CDR3: TGTGCCAGCAGCAATTGGGACAACAATCAGCCCCAGCATTTT. Its translation is CASSNWDNNQPQHF. V gene TRBV21-1 combines with J gene TRBJ1-5; the table's D call, TRBD1, was not checked against the DNA. TRBV21-1 is termed a pseudogene. This CDR3 is 14 amino acids long.

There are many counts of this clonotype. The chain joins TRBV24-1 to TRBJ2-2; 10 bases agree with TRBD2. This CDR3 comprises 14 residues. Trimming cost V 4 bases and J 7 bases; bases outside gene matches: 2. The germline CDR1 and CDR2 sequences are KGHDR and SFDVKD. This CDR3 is CATSEAGGDGELFF. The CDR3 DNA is TGTGCCACCAGTGAAGCGGGAGGGGACGGGGAGCTGTTTTTT.

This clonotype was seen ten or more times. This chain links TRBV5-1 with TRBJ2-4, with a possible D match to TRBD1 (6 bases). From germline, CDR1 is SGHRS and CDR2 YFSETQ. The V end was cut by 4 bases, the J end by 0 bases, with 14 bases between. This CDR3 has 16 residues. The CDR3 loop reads CASSIGQPLAKNIQYF. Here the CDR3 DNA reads TGCGCCAGCAGCATAGGACAGCCACTAGCCAAAAACATTCAGTACTTC.

CDR3 sequence: CASRIAGTNYEQYF. The CDR3 DNA reads TGTGCCAGCAGGATAGCCGGGACAAACTACGAGCAGTACTTC. The rearrangement uses TRBV27 and TRBJ2-7; D is possibly TRBD1 (6 bases). CDR1 is MNHEY, CDR2 SMNVEV, per germline (reference sequence). V dropped 6 bases and J dropped 3 bases, with 15 bases sitting between them. The CDR3 sequence is 14 residues long.

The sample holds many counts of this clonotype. The CDR3 coding sequence is TGCAGTGCTCCAGGGGACAGAGGATCCTACGAGCAGTACTTC. Translation: CSAPGDRGSYEQYF. V usage is TRBV20-1 and J usage is TRBJ2-7; 7 bases map to TRBD1. CDR1 is DFQATT and CDR2 is SNEGSKA in the germline V gene (reference sequence). The CDR3 is 14 amino acids. J gave up 1 base and V 5 bases, and 8 bases lay outside the gene matches.

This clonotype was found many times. The CDR3 nucleotides read TGTGCCAGCAGTCGGGGGGCTGAGCAGTTCTTC. Translating it yields CASSRGAEQFF. The V gene is TRBV6-5, the J gene TRBJ2-1; D might be TRBD2 (7 bases). Per the germline V gene, CDR1 is MNHEY and CDR2 is SVGAGI. The CDR3 contains 11 residues. V shed 5 bases and J shed 9 bases, with 8 bases lying between them.

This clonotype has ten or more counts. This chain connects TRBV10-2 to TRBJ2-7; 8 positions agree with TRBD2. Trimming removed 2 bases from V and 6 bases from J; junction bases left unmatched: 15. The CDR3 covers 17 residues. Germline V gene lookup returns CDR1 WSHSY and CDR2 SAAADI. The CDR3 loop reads CASSEARAGRGAPEQYF. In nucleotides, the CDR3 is TGCGCCAGCAGTGAGGCCAGAGCGGGGCGGGGGGCCCCCGAGCAGTACTTC.

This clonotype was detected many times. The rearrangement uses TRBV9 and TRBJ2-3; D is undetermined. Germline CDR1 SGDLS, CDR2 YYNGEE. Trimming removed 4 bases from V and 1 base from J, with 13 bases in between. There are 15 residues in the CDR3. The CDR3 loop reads CASSPNGRRTDTQYF. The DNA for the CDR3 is TGTGCCAGCAGCCCCAATGGGCGGCGCACAGATACGCAGTATTTT.

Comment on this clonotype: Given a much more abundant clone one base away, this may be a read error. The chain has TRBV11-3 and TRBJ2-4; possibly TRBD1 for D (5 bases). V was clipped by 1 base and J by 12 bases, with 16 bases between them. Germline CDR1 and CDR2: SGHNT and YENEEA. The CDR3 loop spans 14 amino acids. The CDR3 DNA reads TGTGCCAGCAGCTTAGGGACAAGGCAGAGCAGTCAGTACTTC. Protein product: CASSLGTRQSSQYF.

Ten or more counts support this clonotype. CDR3 sequence reads: CASSFRQGHTGELFF. The CDR3, as DNA: TGTGCCAGCAGCTTTCGACAGGGGCACACCGGGGAGCTGTTTTTT. The chain couples TRBV7-2 to TRBJ2-2; 8 nucleotides match TRBD1. The CDR3 covers 15 residues. CDR1 is SGHTA and CDR2 is FQGNSA in the germline V gene. V was clipped by 3 bases and J by 3 bases; unmatched bases: 3.

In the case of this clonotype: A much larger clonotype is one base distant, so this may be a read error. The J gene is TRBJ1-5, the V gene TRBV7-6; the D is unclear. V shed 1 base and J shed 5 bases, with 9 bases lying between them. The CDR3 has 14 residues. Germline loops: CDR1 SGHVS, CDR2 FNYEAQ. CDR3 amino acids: CASSLELGYQPQHF. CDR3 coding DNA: TGTGCCAGCAGCTTAGAGCTAGGGTATCAGCCCCAGCATTTT.

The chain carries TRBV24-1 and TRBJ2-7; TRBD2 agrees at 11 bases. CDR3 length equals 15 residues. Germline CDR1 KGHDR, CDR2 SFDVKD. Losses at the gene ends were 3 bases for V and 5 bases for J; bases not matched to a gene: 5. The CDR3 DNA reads TGTGCCACCAGTGATCGAACTAGCGGGAGTGACGAGCAGTACTTC. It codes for CATSDRTSGSDEQYF.

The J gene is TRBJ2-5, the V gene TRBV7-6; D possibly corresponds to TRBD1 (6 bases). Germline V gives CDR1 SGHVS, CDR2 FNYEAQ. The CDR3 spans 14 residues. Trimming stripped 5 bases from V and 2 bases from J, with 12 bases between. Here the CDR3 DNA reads TGTGCCAGCAGCCGGTCCGGACAGCAAGAGACCCAGTACTTC. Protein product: CASSRSGQQETQYF.

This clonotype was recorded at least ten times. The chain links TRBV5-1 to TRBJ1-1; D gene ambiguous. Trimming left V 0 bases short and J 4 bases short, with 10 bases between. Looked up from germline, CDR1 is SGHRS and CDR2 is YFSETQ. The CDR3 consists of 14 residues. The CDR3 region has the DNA TGCGCCAGCAGCTTGGCCGAGGGTGGCACTGAAGCTTTCTTT. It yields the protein CASSLAEGGTEAFF.

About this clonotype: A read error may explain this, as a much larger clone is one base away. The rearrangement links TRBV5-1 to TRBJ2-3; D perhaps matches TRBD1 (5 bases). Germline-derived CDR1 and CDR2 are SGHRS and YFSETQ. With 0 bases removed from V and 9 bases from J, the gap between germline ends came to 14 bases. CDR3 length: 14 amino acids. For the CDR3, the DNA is TGCGCCAGCAGCTTGGAGGTAGGGGCCTTAACGCAGTATTTT. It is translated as CASSLEVGALTQYF.

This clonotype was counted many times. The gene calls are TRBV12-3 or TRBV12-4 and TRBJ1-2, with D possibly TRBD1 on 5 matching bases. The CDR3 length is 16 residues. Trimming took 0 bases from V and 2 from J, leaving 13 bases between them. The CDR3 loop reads CASSLAGGAGNYGYTF. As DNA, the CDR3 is TGTGCCAGCAGTTTAGCTGGTGGGGCAGGGAACTATGGCTACACCTTC.